Presented here are 23 T cell receptor beta chains from one specimen sequenced in a study of cytomegalovirus exposure and HLA in healthy donors. The PCR contained 60 Vbeta and 13 Jbeta primers. TCRdb's table, derived via immunoSEQ multiplex PCR, lists solely in-frame clones and lacks some. This sample contains 140,000 to 150,000 clones. Sequenced sample: PBMCs. Receptor source: a woman aged 45-65 years in good health and CMV-seronegative.

This rearrangement joins TRBV28 to TRBJ2-5; 8 bases match TRBD2. This CDR3 spans 16 amino acids. V was clipped by 4 bases and J by 5 bases; unmatched bases: 12. Looked up from germline, CDR1 is MDHEN and CDR2 is SYDVKM. CDR3 nucleotide sequence: TGTGCCAGCAGTTCGAGCCGGGGGGGTCTTCGGGAGACCCAGTACTTC. Its protein is CASSSSRGGLRETQYF. The full variable domain, completed using reference TRBV28 and TRBJ2-5, is DVKVTQSSRYLVKRTGEKVFLECVQDMDHENMFWYRQDPGLGLRLIYFSYDVKMKEKGDIPEGYSVSREKKERFSLILESASTNQTSMYLCASSSSRGGLRETQYFGPGTRLLVL.

V is TRBV5-1 and J is TRBJ2-1, with 10 positions matching TRBD1. Looked up from germline, CDR1 is SGHRS and CDR2 is YFSETQ. The CDR3 sequence is 15 residues long. Trimming removed 3 bases from V and 5 bases from J; junction bases left unmatched: 5. The CDR3 bases are TGCGCCAGCAGCTCGACAGGGGGCACAAACAATGAGCAGTTCTTC. This codes for CASSSTGGTNNEQFF. The entire variable domain, with the rest obtained from reference TRBV5-1 and TRBJ2-1, is as follows: KAGVTQTPRYLIKTRGQQVTLSCSPISGHRSVSWYQQTPGQGLQFLFEYFSETQRNKGNFPGRFSGRQFSNSRSEMNVSTLELGDSALYLCASSSTGGTNNEQFFGPGTRLTVL.

The gene calls are TRBV19 and TRBJ1-5; unclear D gene. This CDR3 is 14 amino acids long. Trimming shortened V by 4 bases and J by 2 bases, and 9 bases separated the two germline ends. The germline CDR1 and CDR2 sequences are LNHDA and SQIVND (reference sequence). The CDR3 coding sequence is TGTGCCAGTAGTAGCTCAGTGGGCAATCAGCCCCAGCATTTT. This codes for CASSSSVGNQPQHF.

The V gene is TRBV4-2, the J gene TRBJ2-5; a possible D gene is TRBD2 (6 bases). The V gene's germline CDR1 is LGHNA and CDR2 YNFKEQ. V shed 0 bases and J shed 5 bases, with 13 bases lying between them. The CDR3 runs to 15 residues. The CDR3, as DNA: TGTGCCAGCAGCCAAGAGGGACTCGTCGGGGAGACCCAGTACTTC. Translated, it gives CASSQEGLVGETQYF.

The chain uses TRBV7-8 and TRBJ2-2; maybe TRBD2 (5 bases). The CDR3 totals 16 residues. Trimming removed 4 bases from V and 4 bases from J, with 16 bases in between. Germline-derived CDR1 and CDR2 are SGHVS and FQNEAQ. The chain's CDR3 is CASSSRDGEFTGELFF. CDR3 bases: TGTGCCAGCAGCTCACGGGATGGGGAGTTCACCGGGGAGCTGTTTTTT. The full variable domain, with the rest looked up from reference TRBV7-8 and TRBJ2-2, is GAGVSQSPRYKVAKRGQDVALRCDPISGHVSLFWYQQALGQGPEFLTYFQNEAQLDKSGLPSDRFFAERPEGSVSTLKIQRTQQEDSAVYLCASSSRDGEFTGELFFGEGSRLTVL.

This chain links TRBV28 with TRBJ2-3, with TRBD2 matching over 12 bases. Trimming removed 5 bases from V and 5 bases from J; junction bases left unmatched: 8. The CDR3 is 16 amino acids. Germline values: CDR1 MDHEN, CDR2 SYDVKM. The CDR3 sequence: CASSTPLAGGLDTQYF. The CDR3 DNA reads TGTGCCAGCAGTACCCCTCTAGCGGGAGGGTTAGATACGCAGTATTTT.

The chain combines TRBV5-5 with TRBJ2-5; 10 bases are shared with TRBD1. V shed 4 bases, J shed 0 bases, and the junction held 6 bases outside the gene matches. The CDR3 covers 16 residues. Germline V lookup: CDR1 SGHKS, CDR2 YYEKEE (reference sequence). CDR3 amino acids: CASSPGQGFYQETQYF. CDR3 DNA sequence: TGTGCCAGCAGCCCGGGACAGGGGTTCTACCAAGAGACCCAGTACTTC.

V and J are TRBV4-3 and TRBJ2-1, with 7 bases identical to TRBD2. V lost 1 base and J lost 1; bases outside the gene matches: 4. The germline CDR1 and CDR2 sequences are LGHNA and YSLEER. The CDR3 covers 16 residues. The chain's CDR3 is CASSQGEAGSYNEQFF. DNA for the CDR3: TGCGCCAGCAGCCAAGGAGAAGCGGGGTCCTACAATGAGCAGTTCTTC.

The chain employs TRBV5-4 and TRBJ1-4; 8 bases are shared with TRBD1. The CDR3 spans 16 residues. V lost 5 bases and J lost 4; bases outside the gene matches: 10. CDR1 and CDR2 from the germline V gene are SGHNT and YYREEE (reference sequence). For the CDR3, the DNA is TGTGCCAGCAGTCTTGACAGGGGATTCAATAATGAAAAACTGTTTTTT. Residues: CASSLDRGFNNEKLFF. The full variable domain, with the rest looked up from reference TRBV5-4 and TRBJ1-4, is ETGVTQSPTHLIKTRGQQVTLRCSSQSGHNTVSWYQQALGQGPQFIFQYYREEENGRGNFPPRFSGLQFPNYSSELNVNALELDDSALYLCASSLDRGFNNEKLFFGSGTQLSVL.

The chain has TRBV7-9 and TRBJ2-4; 14 bases match TRBD2. The CDR3 runs to 16 residues. From germline, CDR1 is SEHNR and CDR2 FQNEAQ (reference sequence). The V segment lost 4 bases and the J segment 6 bases; nucleotides outside the gene matches: 5. CDR3 region: CASSSPGLAGVNIQYF. The CDR3, as DNA: TGTGCCAGCAGCTCCCCGGGACTAGCGGGGGTAAACATTCAGTACTTC.

The V and J genes are TRBV7-9 and TRBJ2-7; 7 bases align to TRBD1. V lost 1 base, J lost 6 bases, and 9 bases stayed unmatched. The CDR3 has 15 residues. Germline CDR1 is SEHNR and CDR2 is FQNEAQ (reference sequence). Written as DNA, the CDR3 is TGTGCCAGCAGCTTAGGGACAGGCCTAGGGGTCGAGCAGTACTTC. Its translation: CASSLGTGLGVEQYF.

This rearrangement joins TRBV20-1 to TRBJ1-1; possibly TRBD1 for D (5 bases). This CDR3 has 11 amino acids. Per the germline V gene, CDR1 is DFQATT and CDR2 is SNEGSKA (reference sequence). The CDR3 region is CKTQENTEAFF. The DNA of the CDR3 is TGCAAAACACAGGAGAACACTGAAGCTTTCTTT.

This rearrangement joins TRBV28 to TRBJ1-5; a possible D gene is TRBD1 (6 bases). The length of the CDR3 is 15 residues. Per germline, CDR1 MDHEN and CDR2 SYDVKM. V dropped 7 bases and J dropped 4 bases, with 17 bases sitting between them. DNA of the CDR3: TGTGCCAGCACCCAGGCGGGGGCGCTGAATCAGCCCCAGCATTTT. This gives the protein CASTQAGALNQPQHF.

Points on this clone: Compared with germline, one end of the junction differs, possibly owing to a read error. The rearrangement joins TRBV5-8 to TRBJ1-5; 12 positions match TRBD1. The CDR3 consists of 17 residues. Germline V gene lookup returns CDR1 SGHTS and CDR2 YDEGEE. As DNA, the CDR3 is TGTGCTAGCAGCTTGGGACAGGGGGCTTATAGCAATCAGCCCCAGCATTTT. Protein product: CASSLGQGAYSNQPQHF.

The chain uses TRBV4-2 and TRBJ2-3; D is undetermined. Germline values: CDR1 LGHNA, CDR2 YNFKEQ. V was shortened by 0 bases and J by 2 bases, with 6 bases between the two germline ends. The length of the CDR3 is 14 residues. CDR3 nucleotide sequence: TGTGCCAGCAGCCAAGACTTTCCCACAGATACGCAGTATTTT. This codes for CASSQDFPTDTQYF.

The CDR3 DNA reads as TGTGCCAGCAGCGCGGGACAGAACTCCTACAATGAGCAGTTCTTC. Translation gives CASSAGQNSYNEQFF. The chain links TRBV5-4 to TRBJ2-1; D possibly corresponds to TRBD1 (7 bases). There are 15 residues in the CDR3. Germline V gene lookup returns CDR1 SGHNT and CDR2 YYREEE (reference sequence). Trimming removed 4 bases at V and 0 bases at J, with 11 bases between.

The chain uses TRBV4-2 and TRBJ2-3, with 13 nucleotides matching TRBD2. Losses at the gene ends were 4 bases for V and 4 bases for J; bases not matched to a gene: 2. Per germline, CDR1 LGHNA and CDR2 YNFKEQ. The CDR3 contains 15 residues. CDR3 nucleotide sequence: TGTGCCAGCAGCCGGACTAGCGGGGGCCCAGATACGCAGTATTTT. Translation: CASSRTSGGPDTQYF.

This chain uses TRBV29-1 with TRBJ1-5; 9 nucleotides match TRBD1. Germline V CDR1 and CDR2: SQVTM, ANQGSEA. With V trimmed by 4 bases and J by 6 bases, 10 bases remained unmatched. This CDR3 has 15 residues. In DNA form, the CDR3 reads TGCAGCGTTGCTTCGGGACAGGGTAGGGCTCAGCCCCAGCATTTT. It yields the protein CSVASGQGRAQPQHF.

This rearrangement joins TRBV5-1 to TRBJ2-3; 10 bases fit TRBD2. The CDR3 spans 14 residues. The V gene end was trimmed by 4 bases and the J gene end by 3 bases; junction bases not matched to a gene: 2. Germline V gene sequence: CDR1 SGHRS, CDR2 YFSETQ. This CDR3 reads CASSQTSGTDTQYF. The CDR3 bases are TGCGCCAGCAGCCAGACTAGCGGGACAGATACGCAGTATTTT. Full variable domain (outside the CDR3, taken from reference TRBV5-1 and TRBJ2-3): KAGVTQTPRYLIKTRGQQVTLSCSPISGHRSVSWYQQTPGQGLQFLFEYFSETQRNKGNFPGRFSGRQFSNSRSEMNVSTLELGDSALYLCASSQTSGTDTQYFGPGTRLTVL.

The CDR3 here is CASSLVETSGGYEQFF. The CDR3 DNA follows: TGCGCCAGCAGCTTGGTGGAGACTAGCGGGGGCTATGAGCAGTTCTTC. The rearrangement joins TRBV5-1 to TRBJ2-1; TRBD2 matches 12 bases. Trimming at V came to 0 bases and at J to 8 bases, leaving 6 bases not matched to a gene. The CDR3 loop spans 16 amino acids. Per the germline V gene, CDR1 is SGHRS and CDR2 is YFSETQ.

This chain joins TRBV30 and TRBJ1-2; D possibly corresponds to TRBD1 (5 bases). Germline CDR1 GTSNPN, CDR2 SVGIG (reference sequence). CDR3 size: 15 residues. V was pared by 2 bases and J by 3 bases, with 16 bases between. In DNA form, the CDR3 reads TGTGCCTGGAGTTTCCTTAGACAGCAAGACTATGGCTACACCTTC. This translates into CAWSFLRQQDYGYTF.

The chain uses TRBV18 and TRBJ1-2; 7 bases agree with TRBD1. V trimming: 1 base; J trimming: 8 bases; junction bases outside the gene matches: 7. The CDR3 runs to 14 residues. The germline V gene has CDR1 KGHSH and CDR2 LQKENI. CDR3 residues: CASSPLTGEGGYTF. In DNA form, the CDR3 reads TGTGCCAGCTCACCACTTACAGGGGAAGGAGGCTACACCTTC.

The chain employs TRBV7-9 and TRBJ1-1; 9 nucleotides line up with TRBD1. The ends lost 5 bases at V and 4 bases at J; junction bases unmatched: 11. CDR1 and CDR2 (germline): SEHNR, FQNEAQ (reference sequence). This CDR3 comprises 16 residues. The CDR3 nucleotides are TGTGCCAGCAGCCTCGTACCACAGGGGGCGGGCACTGAAGCTTTCTTT. Translated: CASSLVPQGAGTEAFF.